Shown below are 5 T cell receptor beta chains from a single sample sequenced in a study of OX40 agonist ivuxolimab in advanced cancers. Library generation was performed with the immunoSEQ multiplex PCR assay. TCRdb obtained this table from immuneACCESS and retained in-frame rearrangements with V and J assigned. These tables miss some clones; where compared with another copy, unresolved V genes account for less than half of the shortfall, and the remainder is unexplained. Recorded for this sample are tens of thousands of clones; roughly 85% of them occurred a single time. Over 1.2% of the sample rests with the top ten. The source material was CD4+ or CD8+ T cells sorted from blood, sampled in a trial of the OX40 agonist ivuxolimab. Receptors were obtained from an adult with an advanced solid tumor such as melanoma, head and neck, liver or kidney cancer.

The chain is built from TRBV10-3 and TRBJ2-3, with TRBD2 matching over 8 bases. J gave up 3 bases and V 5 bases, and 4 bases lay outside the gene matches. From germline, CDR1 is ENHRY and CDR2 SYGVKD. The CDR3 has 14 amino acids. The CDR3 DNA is TGTGCCATCAGTAACGGGGGGGCAACAGATACGCAGTATTTT. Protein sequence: CAISNGGATDTQYF.

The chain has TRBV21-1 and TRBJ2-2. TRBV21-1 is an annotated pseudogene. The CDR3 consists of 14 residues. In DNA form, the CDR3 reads TGTGCCAGCGGAACCCCAACAAGCACCGGGGAGCTGTTTTTT. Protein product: CASGTPTSTGELFF.

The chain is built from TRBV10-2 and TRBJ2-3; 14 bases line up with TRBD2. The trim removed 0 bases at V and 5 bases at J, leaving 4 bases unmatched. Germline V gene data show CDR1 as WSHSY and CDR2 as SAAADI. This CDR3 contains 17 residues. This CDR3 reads CASSESGLAGVRDTQYF. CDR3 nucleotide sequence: TGCGCCAGCAGTGAGTCGGGACTAGCGGGAGTAAGAGATACGCAGTATTTT.

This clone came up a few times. The CDR3 nucleotides read TGCGCCAGCAGAACTACAGGGAACACTGAAGCTTTCTTT. It encodes CASRTTGNTEAFF. This sequence joins TRBV5-1 and TRBJ1-1, with D possibly matching TRBD1 (5 bases). CDR3 length: 13 residues. Germline lookup yields CDR1 SGHRS and CDR2 YFSETQ. The V end lost 5 bases, the J end lost 1 base, and 9 bases lay between the germline ends.

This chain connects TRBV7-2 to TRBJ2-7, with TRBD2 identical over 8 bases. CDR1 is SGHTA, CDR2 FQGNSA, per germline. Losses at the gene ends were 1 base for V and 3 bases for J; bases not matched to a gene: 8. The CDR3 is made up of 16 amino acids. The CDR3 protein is CASSLVVVTSGYEQYF. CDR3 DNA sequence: TGTGCCAGCAGCTTAGTCGTAGTAACTAGCGGCTACGAGCAGTACTTC. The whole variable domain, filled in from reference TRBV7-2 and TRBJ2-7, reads GAGVSQSPSNKVTEKGKDVELRCDPISGHTALYWYRQSLGQGLEFLIYFQGNSAPDKSGLPSDRFSAERTGGSVSTLTIQRTQQEDSAVYLCASSLVVVTSGYEQYFGPGTRLTVT.